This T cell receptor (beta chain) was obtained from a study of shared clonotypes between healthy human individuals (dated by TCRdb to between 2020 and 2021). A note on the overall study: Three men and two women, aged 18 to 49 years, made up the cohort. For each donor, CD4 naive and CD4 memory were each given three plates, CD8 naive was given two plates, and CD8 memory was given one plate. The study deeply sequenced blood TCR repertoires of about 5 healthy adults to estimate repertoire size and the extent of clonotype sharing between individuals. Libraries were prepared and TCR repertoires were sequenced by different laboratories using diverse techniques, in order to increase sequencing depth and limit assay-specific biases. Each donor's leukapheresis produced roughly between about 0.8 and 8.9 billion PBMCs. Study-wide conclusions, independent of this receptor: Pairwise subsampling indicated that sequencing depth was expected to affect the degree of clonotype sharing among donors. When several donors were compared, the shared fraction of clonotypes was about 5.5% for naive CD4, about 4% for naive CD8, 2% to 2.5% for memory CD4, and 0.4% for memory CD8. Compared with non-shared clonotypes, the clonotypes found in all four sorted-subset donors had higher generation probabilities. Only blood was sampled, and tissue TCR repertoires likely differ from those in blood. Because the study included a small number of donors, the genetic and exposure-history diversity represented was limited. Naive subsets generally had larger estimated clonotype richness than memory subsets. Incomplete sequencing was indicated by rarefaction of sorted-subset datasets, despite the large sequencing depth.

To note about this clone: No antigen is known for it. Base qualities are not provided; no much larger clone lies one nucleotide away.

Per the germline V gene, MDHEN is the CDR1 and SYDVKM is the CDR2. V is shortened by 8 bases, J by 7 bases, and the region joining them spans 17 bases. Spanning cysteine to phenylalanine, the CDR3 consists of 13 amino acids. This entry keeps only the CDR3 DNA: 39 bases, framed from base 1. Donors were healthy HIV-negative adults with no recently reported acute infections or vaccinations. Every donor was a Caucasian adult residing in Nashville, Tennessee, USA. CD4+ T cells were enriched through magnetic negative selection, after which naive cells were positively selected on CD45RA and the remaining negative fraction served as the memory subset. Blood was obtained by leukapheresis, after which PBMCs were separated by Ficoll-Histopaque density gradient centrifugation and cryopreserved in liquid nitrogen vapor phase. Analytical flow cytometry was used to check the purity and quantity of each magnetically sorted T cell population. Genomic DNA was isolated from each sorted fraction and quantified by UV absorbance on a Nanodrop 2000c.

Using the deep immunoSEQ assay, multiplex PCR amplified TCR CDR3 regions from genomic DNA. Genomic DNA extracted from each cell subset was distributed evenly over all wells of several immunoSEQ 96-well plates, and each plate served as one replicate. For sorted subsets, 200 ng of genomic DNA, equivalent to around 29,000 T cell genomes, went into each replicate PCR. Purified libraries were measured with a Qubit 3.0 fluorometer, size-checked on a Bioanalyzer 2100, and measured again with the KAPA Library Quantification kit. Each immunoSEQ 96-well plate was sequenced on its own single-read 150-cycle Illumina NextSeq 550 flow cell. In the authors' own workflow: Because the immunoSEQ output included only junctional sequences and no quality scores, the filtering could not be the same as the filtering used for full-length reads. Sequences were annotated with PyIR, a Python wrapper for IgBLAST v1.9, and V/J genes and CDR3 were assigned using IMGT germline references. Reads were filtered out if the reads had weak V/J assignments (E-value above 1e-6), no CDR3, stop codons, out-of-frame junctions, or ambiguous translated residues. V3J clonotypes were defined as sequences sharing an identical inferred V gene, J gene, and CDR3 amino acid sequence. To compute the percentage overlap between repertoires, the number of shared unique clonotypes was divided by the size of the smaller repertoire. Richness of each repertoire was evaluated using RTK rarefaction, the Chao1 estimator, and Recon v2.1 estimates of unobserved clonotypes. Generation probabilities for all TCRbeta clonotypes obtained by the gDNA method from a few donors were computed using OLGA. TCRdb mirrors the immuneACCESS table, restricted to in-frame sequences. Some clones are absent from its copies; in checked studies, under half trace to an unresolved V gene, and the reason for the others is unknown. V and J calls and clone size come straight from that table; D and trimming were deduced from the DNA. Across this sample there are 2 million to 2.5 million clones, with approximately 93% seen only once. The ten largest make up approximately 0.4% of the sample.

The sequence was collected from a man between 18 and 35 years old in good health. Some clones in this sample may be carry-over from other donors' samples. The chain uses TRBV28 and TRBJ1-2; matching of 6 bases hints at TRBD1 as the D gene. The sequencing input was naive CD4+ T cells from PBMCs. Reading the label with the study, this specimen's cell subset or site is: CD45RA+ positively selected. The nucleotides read TGTGCCAGCGGCACCGGGGGGGGCGTTGGCTACACCTTC. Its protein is CASGTGGGVGYTF.